The clone carrying this TCR beta chain was seen a handful of times. Its antigen is as yet unknown. This sample was taken from a study of T cells in localized non-small cell lung cancer. Study results and limitations: Measurement of T cell clonality placed uninvolved adjacent lung highest, above the level in tumor.

Measured with immunoSEQ multiplex PCR; TCRdb has only the in-frame clones, and not every one. The sample records roughly 24,000 clones, around 85% being singletons. V dropped 5 bases and J dropped 6; count of bases not matched to a gene: 7. This CDR3 region has 15 residues. Germline CDR1 reads MNHEY; CDR2 reads SVGAGI. The TCR comes from a man between 40 and 70 years old with stage III squamous cell lung carcinoma. This sample comprised peripheral blood, obtained before any cancer treatment. This chain links TRBV6-5 with TRBJ2-1; TRBD2 agrees at 10 bases. CDR3 in amino acids: CASSLSGRRSNEQFF. Written as DNA, the CDR3 is TGTGCCAGCAGTCTTAGCGGGAGGAGAAGCAATGAGCAGTTCTTC.